The rows below give T cell receptor beta chains drawn from one sample of a study of identical twins. TCRdb recomputed calls from the 5' RACE reads with MiXCR, one row per CDR3 protein. Here the sample spans just under 550,000 distinct CDR3 sequences, roughly 15% being singletons. The sample was also linked to a second study, of yellow fever vaccine responses in identical twins.

Sequences were obtained from CD4+ T cells sorted from blood. Every receptor here comes from a young woman in good health. Both conserved end residues are part of each CDR3. D genes are given only for firm matches. The size entry is marked missing in some rows and otherwise reads once, few, many or a size class.

CASSLRQPNSPLHF	TGTGCCAGCAGCTTGAGACAGCCGAATTCACCCCTCCACTTT	TRBV5-4	TRBJ1-6	14	-	few
CASSYTGTLISYEQYF	TGTGCCAGCAGTTACACCGGGACATTAATCTCCTACGAGCAGTACTTC	TRBV6-5	TRBJ2-7	16	-	-
CASSPPAGGLGEQFF	TGTGCCAGCAGCCCCCCAGCGGGGGGTTTGGGTGAGCAGTTCTTC	TRBV5-4	TRBJ2-1	15	TRBD2	-
CAISGTGGAFAFF	TGTGCCATCAGTGGGACAGGGGGTGCTTTTGCTTTCTTT	TRBV10-3	TRBJ1-1	13	TRBD1	-
CASSATGVTEAFF	TGTGCCAGCAGCGCCACAGGGGTCACTGAAGCTTTCTTT	TRBV11-2	TRBJ1-1	13	TRBD1	many
CSARKAGVPDTQYF	TGCAGTGCTAGGAAAGCGGGAGTGCCAGATACGCAGTATTTT	TRBV20-1	TRBJ2-3	14	TRBD2	-
CASSVSGRAPDEQFF	TGCGCCAGCAGCGTTAGCGGGAGGGCCCCGGATGAGCAGTTCTTC	TRBV5-1	TRBJ2-1	15	TRBD2	few
CASSRPAIAGATNEQFF	TGCGCCAGCAGCCGACCCGCTATAGCGGGAGCCACCAATGAGCAGTTCTTC	TRBV4-1	TRBJ2-1	17	TRBD2	-
CAISQKTDRMYNEQFF	TGTGCCATCAGCCAGAAAACGGACAGAATGTACAATGAGCAGTTCTTC	TRBV10-3	TRBJ2-1	16	-	-
CASSGPSGRGGPNYGYTF	TGTGCCAGCAGTGGACCCTCGGGCAGGGGGGGACCTAACTATGGCTACACCTTC	TRBV25-1	TRBJ1-2	18	TRBD1	-
CSARDPTGFQGYTF	TGCAGTGCTAGAGACCCGACAGGGTTTCAGGGCTACACCTTC	TRBV20-1	TRBJ1-2	14	TRBD1	few
CSVRQGSEAFF	TGCAGCGTTCGACAGGGGTCTGAAGCTTTCTTT	TRBV29-1	TRBJ1-1	11	TRBD1	few
CASFGRWQGRFSAYNEQFF	TGTGCCAGCTTTGGGAGATGGCAGGGAAGGTTTAGTGCCTACAATGAGCAGTTCTTC	TRBV12-3/TRBV12-4	TRBJ2-1	19	-	-
CASSLVLTGDDTDTQYF	TGCGCCAGCAGCTTGGTATTGACAGGGGACGACACAGATACGCAGTATTTT	TRBV5-1	TRBJ2-3	17	TRBD1	few
CASNKGSLGELFF	TGTGCCAGCAACAAAGGTTCTCTCGGGGAGCTGTTTTTT	TRBV9	TRBJ2-2	13	-	many
CASSLIPISASSYEQYF	TGCGCCAGCAGCTTGATCCCCATTAGCGCGAGCTCCTACGAGCAGTACTTC	TRBV5-1	TRBJ2-7	17	-	once
CASSSSLIADTQYF	TGTGCCAGCAGCTCTAGTCTGATTGCAGATACGCAGTATTTT	TRBV11-2	TRBJ2-3	14	-	-
CATSRSLQTTDTQYF	TGTGCCACCAGCAGATCACTCCAGACCACAGATACGCAGTATTTT	TRBV15	TRBJ2-3	15	-	few
CAIKNNMDYGYTF	TGTGCCATCAAAAACAATATGGACTATGGCTACACCTTC	TRBV10-3	TRBJ1-2	13	-	-
CASSHSRTLLGNEQFF	TGTGCCAGCAGCCACTCACGAACCCTCCTCGGGAATGAGCAGTTCTTC	TRBV6-5	TRBJ2-1	16	-	-
CASSQDRGEKLFF	TGTGCCAGCAGCCAAGATCGCGGTGAAAAACTGTTTTTT	TRBV4-2	TRBJ1-4	13	-	-
CASSLSDSYEQYF	TGTGCCAGCAGCTTGTCAGACAGCTACGAGCAGTACTTC	TRBV7-7	TRBJ2-7	13	-	few
CASSPDGQRNSPLHF	TGTGCCAGCAGCCCAGACGGACAGAGGAATTCACCCCTCCACTTT	TRBV3-1	TRBJ1-6	15	-	few
CSHVRVSYNEQFF	TGCAGCCATGTGAGGGTCTCCTACAATGAGCAGTTCTTC	TRBV29-1	TRBJ2-1	13	-	-
CATSLYNEQFF	TGTGCCACCAGTCTGTACAATGAGCAGTTCTTC	TRBV24-1	TRBJ2-1	11	-	few
CSASLGITNSPLHF	TGCAGTGCTAGTCTTGGGATCACAAATTCACCCCTCCACTTT	TRBV20-1	TRBJ1-6	14	-	many
CASSLAGTVHGYTF	TGCGCCAGCAGCTTGGCCGGGACAGTCCATGGCTACACCTTC	TRBV5-1	TRBJ1-2	14	TRBD1	few
CASSRSGALNTEAFF	TGTGCCAGCAGCCGGTCCGGGGCCCTGAACACTGAAGCTTTCTTT	TRBV3-1	TRBJ1-1	15	-	few
CASSAAGWARETQYF	TGTGCCAGCAGTGCGGCAGGGTGGGCGAGGGAGACCCAGTACTTC	TRBV25-1	TRBJ2-5	15	-	-
CASSPRTGGGHGYTF	TGTGCCAGCAGCCCCCGTACGGGGGGTGGTCATGGCTACACCTTC	TRBV5-4	TRBJ1-2	15	-	-
CASSMTSGRAGLYEQYF	TGTGCCAGCAGTATGACTAGCGGGAGGGCCGGATTATACGAGCAGTACTTC	TRBV28	TRBJ2-7	17	TRBD2	-
CASSPGLFCYEQYF	TGTGCCAGCAGCCCTGGGCTCTTCTGCTACGAGCAGTACTTC	TRBV12-3/TRBV12-4	TRBJ2-7	14	-	-
CASSQTIKVLRDSGEQFF	TGTGCCAGCAGCCAAACAATAAAAGTCCTCCGGGACTCAGGGGAGCAGTTCTTC	TRBV11-2	TRBJ2-1	18	-	-
CASSPGVAGDGELFF	TGTGCCAGCAGTCCCGGGGTAGCGGGAGACGGGGAGCTGTTTTTT	TRBV28	TRBJ2-2	15	TRBD2	-
CASSQDRLARGSGTQYF	TGCGCCAGCAGCCAAGATCGGCTGGCACGCGGGAGTGGCACGCAGTATTTT	TRBV4-1	TRBJ2-3	17	TRBD2	few
CASSQSGGLQFF	TGTGCCAGCAGCCAATCCGGGGGATTGCAGTTCTTC	TRBV3-1	TRBJ2-1	12	-	-
CASSLGGTNEQFF	TGCGCCAGCAGCTTGGGGGGGACTAATGAGCAGTTCTTC	TRBV5-1	TRBJ2-1	13	-	few
CASSRTSGRGYEQYF	TGTGCCAGCAGCAGGACTAGCGGGAGAGGGTACGAGCAGTACTTC	TRBV5-6	TRBJ2-7	15	TRBD2	many
CASSQLAGEGYEQYF	TGTGCCAGCAGCCAACTAGCGGGAGAAGGCTACGAGCAGTACTTC	TRBV4-2	TRBJ2-7	15	TRBD2	-
CASSLGGAQYNEQFF	TGTGCCAGCAGCTTAGGGGGGGCTCAATACAATGAGCAGTTCTTC	TRBV7-2	TRBJ2-1	15	-	few
CASSHRTSGSLSTGELFF	TGCGCCAGCAGCCATCGGACTAGCGGGAGCTTAAGTACCGGGGAGCTGTTTTTT	TRBV4-1	TRBJ2-2	18	TRBD2	few
CASSLVGGPATDTQYF	TGTGCCAGCAGTTTAGTGGGAGGGCCAGCTACAGATACGCAGTATTTT	TRBV27	TRBJ2-3	16	TRBD2	few
CASSFSTSGRNEQFF	TGTGCCAGCAGTTTTTCGACTAGCGGGAGAAATGAGCAGTTCTTC	TRBV12-3/TRBV12-4	TRBJ2-1	15	TRBD2	-
CASSPLGDMFDEQFF	TGTGCCAGCAGCCCCCTTGGGGACATGTTTGATGAGCAGTTCTTC	TRBV5-5	TRBJ2-1	15	-	few
CASSGPSGYNTGELFF	TGTGCCAGCAGTGGGCCTAGCGGGTATAACACCGGGGAGCTGTTTTTT	TRBV2	TRBJ2-2	16	TRBD2	few
CASSPTVATNEKLFF	TGTGCCAGCTCACCGACAGTAGCAACTAATGAAAAACTGTTTTTT	TRBV18	TRBJ1-4	15	-	few
CASIPPGGGSTDTQYF	TGTGCCAGCATTCCCCCGGGGGGCGGGAGCACAGATACGCAGTATTTT	TRBV12-3/TRBV12-4	TRBJ2-3	16	-	-
CSAGTSGTDTQYF	TGCAGTGCCGGGACAAGCGGAACAGATACGCAGTATTTT	TRBV20-1	TRBJ2-3	13	-	few
CASRLVETQYF	TGTGCCAGTCGACTAGTCGAGACCCAGTACTTC	TRBV6-5	TRBJ2-5	11	-	-
CASSLRLESTDTQYF	TGTGCCAGCAGCTTACGACTAGAAAGCACAGATACGCAGTATTTT	TRBV7-7	TRBJ2-3	15	-	-
CASSLGRRLNTEAFF	TGTGCCAGCAGTTTAGGGCGCCGGCTGAACACTGAAGCTTTCTTT	TRBV12-3/TRBV12-4	TRBJ1-1	15	-	-
CASVSNTEAFF	TGTGCCAGCGTATCGAACACTGAAGCTTTCTTT	TRBV6-6	TRBJ1-1	11	-	-
CASSQAETQYF	TGTGCCAGCAGCCAGGCGGAGACCCAGTACTTC	TRBV3-1	TRBJ2-5	11	-	many
CASSLDGRVDGYTF	TGCGCCAGCAGCTTGGACGGCAGGGTTGATGGCTACACCTTC	TRBV5-1	TRBJ1-2	14	-	-
CASSPIHRNITDTQYF	TGTGCCAGCAGCCCCATCCACAGGAATATCACAGATACGCAGTATTTT	TRBV6-1	TRBJ2-3	16	-	few
CATSDLFGTGELFF	TGTGCCACCAGTGATTTGTTTGGTACCGGGGAGCTGTTTTTT	TRBV24-1	TRBJ2-2	14	-	few
CASSSRPGGADTQYF	TGTGCCAGCAGTTCCCGACCCGGCGGGGCAGATACGCAGTATTTT	TRBV12-3/TRBV12-4	TRBJ2-3	15	-	-
CSARDFPGSGRTTYNEQFF	TGCAGTGCTAGAGATTTCCCAGGTAGCGGGAGGACTACCTACAATGAGCAGTTCTTC	TRBV20-1	TRBJ2-1	19	TRBD2	-
CASSRTGGYTEAFF	TGTGCCAGCAGCCGCACAGGGGGGTATACTGAAGCTTTCTTT	TRBV3-1	TRBJ1-1	14	TRBD1	-